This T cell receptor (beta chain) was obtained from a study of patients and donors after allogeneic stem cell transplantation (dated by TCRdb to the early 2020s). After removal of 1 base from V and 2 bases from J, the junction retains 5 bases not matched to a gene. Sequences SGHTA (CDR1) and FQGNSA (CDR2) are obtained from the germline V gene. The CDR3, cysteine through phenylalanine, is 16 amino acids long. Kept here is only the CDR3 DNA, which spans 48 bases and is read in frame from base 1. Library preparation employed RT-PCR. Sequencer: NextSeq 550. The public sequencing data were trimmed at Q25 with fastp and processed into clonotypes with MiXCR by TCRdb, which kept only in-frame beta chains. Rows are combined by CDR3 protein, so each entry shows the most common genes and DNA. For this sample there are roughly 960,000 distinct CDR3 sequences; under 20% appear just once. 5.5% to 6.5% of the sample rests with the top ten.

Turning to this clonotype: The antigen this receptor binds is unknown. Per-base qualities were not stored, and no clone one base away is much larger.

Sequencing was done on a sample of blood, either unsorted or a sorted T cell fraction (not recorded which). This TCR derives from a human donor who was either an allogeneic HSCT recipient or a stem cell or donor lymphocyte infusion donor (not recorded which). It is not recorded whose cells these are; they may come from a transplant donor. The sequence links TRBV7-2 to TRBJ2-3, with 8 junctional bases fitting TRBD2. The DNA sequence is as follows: TGTGCCAGCAGCTTAGTTAGCGGGGTATTCACAGATACGCAGTATTTT. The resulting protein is CASSLVSGVFTDTQYF.